The 18 T cell receptor beta chains listed next were all sequenced from one sample in a study of post-analysis software for immune sequencing data. Study observations and caveats: Several TRBV segments (TRBV5-6, TRBV5-1 and TRBV20-1 among them) occurred more frequently in patients than in controls.

These receptors have no identified antigens. cDNA libraries of TCR beta carried unique molecular identifiers. TCRdb itself ran the PCR reads through MiXCR, one entry per CDR3 protein. The sample includes almost 700,000 distinct CDR3 sequences, 55% to 60% of them seen just once. Sequenced material: blood. These TCRs come from a girl aged 2 to 9 with multiple sclerosis.

The V gene is TRBV29-1, the J gene TRBJ2-5, with D perhaps matching TRBD2 (7 bases). The J call may be faulty, since TRBJ2-7 better matches the DNA end. Germline V gene lookup returns CDR1 SQVTM and CDR2 ANQGSEA. CDR3 length: 13 residues. This CDR3 is CSVGGGIPVEQYF. The CDR3 region has the DNA TGCAGCGTTGGCGGGGGCATCCCAGTCGAGCAGTACTTC.

This clonotype came up a few times. The chain employs TRBV5-1 and TRBJ2-4, with D maybe TRBD1 (5 bases). The CDR3 has 13 residues. Germline values: CDR1 SGHRS, CDR2 YFSETQ. Trimming removed 2 bases at V and 7 bases at J, with 10 bases between. CDR3 protein: CASSFGARNIQYF. The CDR3 DNA reads TGCGCCAGCAGCTTTGGGGCCCGGAACATTCAGTACTTC.

The V gene is TRBV13, the J gene TRBJ1-2; weak D call: TRBD1 (6 bases). The CDR3 loop spans 14 amino acids. V lost 4 bases and J lost 4, with 13 bases in between. Germline V gene lookup returns CDR1 PRHDT and CDR2 FYEKMQ (reference sequence). CDR3 sequence: CASSSQGGPYGYTF. Written as DNA, the CDR3 is TGTGCCAGCAGCTCACAGGGAGGACCCTATGGCTACACCTTC.

The chain uses TRBV7-9 and TRBJ1-1; D is uncertain. The germline gives CDR1 SEHNR, CDR2 FQNEAQ (reference sequence). The CDR3 runs to 13 residues. Deletions cut 5 bases from V and 7 bases from J, with 14 bases between. The CDR3 DNA reads as TGTGCCAGCAGCCCTCCTGATAAACTTGAAGCTTTCTTT. Its protein product is CASSPPDKLEAFF. The full variable domain, its missing parts supplied by reference TRBV7-9 and TRBJ1-1, is DTGVSQNPRHKITKRGQNVTFRCDPISEHNRLYWYRQTLGQGPEFLTYFQNEAQLEKSRLLSDRFSAERPKGSFSTLEIQRTEQGDSAMYLCASSPPDKLEAFFGQGTRLTVV.

The CDR3 region has the DNA TGTGCCAGCACCAGGACAGGGCTTGATACGCAGTATTTT. Amino acid sequence: CASTRTGLDTQYF. The V and J genes are TRBV27 and TRBJ2-3; 8 positions match TRBD1. Trimming cost V 7 bases and J 6 bases; bases outside gene matches: 6. CDR1 and CDR2 (germline): MNHEY, SMNVEV (reference sequence). This CDR3 has 13 residues.

The V and J genes are TRBV20-1 and TRBJ2-3; 10 positions match TRBD2. Germline CDR1 DFQATT, CDR2 SNEGSKA (reference sequence). The CDR3 covers 16 residues. V shed 1 base and J 4 bases; nucleotides not matched to a gene: 8. The chain's CDR3 is CSARGASGSQSDTQYF. The CDR3 nucleotides read TGCAGTGCTAGAGGAGCTAGCGGGAGTCAGTCAGATACGCAGTATTTT.

The chain recombines TRBV3-1 with TRBJ2-6, with D maybe TRBD2 (5 bases). Trimming pared 1 base from V and 0 bases from J, leaving 13 bases between. The length of the CDR3 is 18 residues. Germline CDR1 reads LGHDT; CDR2 reads YNNKEL (reference sequence). The DNA of the CDR3 is TGTGCCAGCAGCCAAGGCGGGCAGAGCTTCTCTGGGGCCAACGTCCTGACTTTC. Translation gives CASSQGGQSFSGANVLTF.

The CDR3 DNA sequence: TGCAGTGCTCGGGGACTAGCGGGAGGGCCTATCACCACAGATACGCAGTATTTT. This gives the protein CSARGLAGGPITTDTQYF. The chain links TRBV20-1 to TRBJ2-3, with 16 bases matching TRBD2. From germline, CDR1 is DFQATT and CDR2 SNEGSKA (reference sequence). V shed 5 bases and J 2 bases; nucleotides not matched to a gene: 10. The CDR3 has 18 residues.

The chain uses TRBV29-1 and TRBJ2-1, with D possibly matching TRBD2 (6 bases). The assigned J gene may be wrong: the sequence end matches TRBJ2-7 better. CDR1 SQVTM and CDR2 ANQGSEA come from the germline V gene. The CDR3 is 13 residues long. The CDR3 region is CSVLGDSYNEQYF. The CDR3, as DNA: TGCAGCGTTCTGGGGGACTCCTACAATGAGCAGTACTTC.

The chain employs TRBV7-9 and TRBJ1-1; D is unresolved. There are 13 residues in the CDR3. CDR1 SEHNR and CDR2 FQNEAQ come from the germline V gene (reference sequence). V was clipped by 6 bases and J by 4 bases, with 12 bases between them. CDR3 sequence reads: CASRLASRTEAFF. The DNA for the CDR3 is TGTGCCAGCAGGCTAGCGAGTCGCACTGAAGCTTTCTTT.

The chain is built from TRBV5-5 and TRBJ2-1; no definite D call. The CDR3 length is 13 residues. Trimming stripped 1 base from V and 10 bases from J, with 12 bases between. The V gene's germline CDR1 is SGHKS and CDR2 YYEKEE (reference sequence). DNA for the CDR3: TGTGCCAGCAGCTTGTGGGGTCCCAACGAGCAGTTCTTC. Protein sequence: CASSLWGPNEQFF.

The rearrangement uses TRBV6-2 or TRBV6-3 and TRBJ2-1; D may match TRBD1 or TRBD2 (5 bases each). V lost 10 bases and J 15 bases, leaving 19 bases between the germline ends. The germline V gene encodes CDR1 MNHEY and CDR2 SVGEGT. The CDR3 contains 11 residues. The CDR3 coding sequence is TGTGCCACCAGGTCCGGGGCTGAGGGGTTCTTC. This encodes CATRSGAEGFF.

Worth noting for this clonotype: At one of its ends the junction is not consistent with the germline gene, which may arise from a read error. CDR3 residues: CSARDWSGVNGQFF. The CDR3, as DNA: TGCAGTGCTAGAGATTGGTCAGGGGTCAATGGGCAGTTCTTC. The chain employs TRBV20-1 and TRBJ2-1, with D perhaps matching TRBD1 (6 bases). CDR1 is DFQATT, CDR2 SNEGSKA, per germline (reference sequence). The CDR3 covers 14 residues.

This clonotype was observed a few times. This chain connects TRBV6-5 to TRBJ2-1; D perhaps matches TRBD2 (6 bases). The CDR3 spans 12 residues. CDR1 is MNHEY and CDR2 is SVGAGI in the germline V gene. The V end lost 7 bases, the J end lost 8 bases, and 12 bases lay between the germline ends. CDR3 nucleotide sequence: TGTGCCAGCACCAAGGAGGGGTATGAGCAGTTCTTC. It yields the protein CASTKEGYEQFF.

The chain joins TRBV7-9 to TRBJ2-1; D ambiguous. V was trimmed by 4 bases and J by 7 bases, leaving 11 bases between them. This CDR3 has 13 amino acids. Germline V gene lookup returns CDR1 SEHNR and CDR2 FQNEAQ (reference sequence). The CDR3 nucleotides are TGTGCCAGCAGCTCACAGACGTGGAATGAGCAGTTCTTC. Translating gives CASSSQTWNEQFF. Drawing the rest from reference TRBV7-9 and TRBJ2-1, the complete variable domain is DTGVSQNPRHKITKRGQNVTFRCDPISEHNRLYWYRQTLGQGPEFLTYFQNEAQLEKSRLLSDRFSAERPKGSFSTLEIQRTEQGDSAMYLCASSSQTWNEQFFGPGTRLTVL.

This chain uses TRBV20-1 with TRBJ2-7, with 7 bases aligning to TRBD2. Losses at the gene ends were 3 bases for V and 7 bases for J; bases not matched to a gene: 12. The CDR3 is 14 amino acids. Germline V gene data show CDR1 as DFQATT and CDR2 as SNEGSKA (reference sequence). CDR3 nucleotide sequence: TGCAGTGCTAGTGGCGGGAGCCTGGTGAGGGAGCAGTACTTC. Translation: CSASGGSLVREQYF.

This rearrangement joins TRBV7-2 to TRBJ1-2; 8 bases are a match to TRBD1. This CDR3 comprises 13 residues. Trimming took 5 bases from V and 4 from J; bases not matched to a gene: 3. The germline gives CDR1 SGHTA, CDR2 FQGNSA. CDR3 sequence reads: CASSTDRVYGYTF. CDR3 DNA sequence: TGTGCCAGCAGCACGGACAGGGTCTATGGCTACACCTTC.

This clonotype has just one count. The genes are TRBV10-2 and TRBJ2-2; TRBD2 matches at 14 bases. The CDR3 has 17 residues. The V segment lost 6 bases and the J segment 1 base; nucleotides outside the gene matches: 4. Germline-derived CDR1 and CDR2 are WSHSY and SAAADI. This CDR3 reads CASSRLAGGMNTGELFF. The CDR3 DNA reads TGCGCCAGCAGCAGACTAGCGGGGGGGATGAACACCGGGGAGCTGTTTTTT.